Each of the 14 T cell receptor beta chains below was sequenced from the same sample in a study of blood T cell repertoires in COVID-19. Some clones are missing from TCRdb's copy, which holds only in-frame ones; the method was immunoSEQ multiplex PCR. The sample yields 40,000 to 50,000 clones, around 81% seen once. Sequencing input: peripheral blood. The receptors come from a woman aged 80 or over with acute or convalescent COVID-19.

DNA for the CDR3: TGTGCCAGCAGAGAACCGGGACAGGGGACCTACGAGCAGTACTTC. It yields the protein CASREPGQGTYEQYF. This sequence joins TRBV2 and TRBJ2-7, with TRBD1 matching 10 bases. Germline trimming cut 6 bases from V and 2 bases from J; bases unmatched to any gene: 7. CDR1 is SNHLY, CDR2 FYNNEI, per germline. CDR3 length: 15 amino acids.

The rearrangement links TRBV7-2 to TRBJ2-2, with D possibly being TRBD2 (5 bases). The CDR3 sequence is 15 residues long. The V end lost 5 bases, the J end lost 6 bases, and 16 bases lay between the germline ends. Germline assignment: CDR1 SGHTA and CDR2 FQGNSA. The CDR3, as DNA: TGTGCCAGCAGCCCGCGGGCCCCTGGGTCCGGGGAGCTGTTTTTT. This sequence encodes CASSPRAPGSGELFF.

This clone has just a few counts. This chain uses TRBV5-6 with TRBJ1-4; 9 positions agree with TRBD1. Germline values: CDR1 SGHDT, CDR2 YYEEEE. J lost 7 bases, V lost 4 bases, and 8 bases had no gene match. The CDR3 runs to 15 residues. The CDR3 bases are TGTGCCAGCAGCAGGGAGGGGACAGGGAGTGAAAAACTGTTTTTT. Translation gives CASSREGTGSEKLFF. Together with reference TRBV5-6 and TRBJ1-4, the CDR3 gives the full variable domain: DAGVTQSPTHLIKTRGQQVTLRCSPKSGHDTVSWYQQALGQGPQFIFQYYEEEERQRGNFPDRFSGHQFPNYSSELNVNALLLGDSALYLCASSREGTGSEKLFFGSGTQLSVL.

CDR3 residues: CATSSLGGGNEKLFF. The CDR3 nucleotides read TGTGCCACCAGCAGTCTGGGGGGGGGTAATGAAAAACTGTTTTTT. The chain couples TRBV15 to TRBJ1-4, with D possibly being TRBD1 (5 bases). This CDR3 comprises 15 residues. CDR1 and CDR2 from the germline V gene are LNHNV and YYDKDF (reference sequence). The V end was cut by 3 bases, the J end by 4 bases, with 12 bases between.

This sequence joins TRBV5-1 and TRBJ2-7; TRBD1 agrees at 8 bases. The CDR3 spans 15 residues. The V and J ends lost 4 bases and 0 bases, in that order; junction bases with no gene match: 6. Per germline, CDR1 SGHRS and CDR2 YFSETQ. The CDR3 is CASSPRTGTSYEQYF. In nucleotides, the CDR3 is TGCGCCAGCAGCCCTCGGACAGGGACCTCCTACGAGCAGTACTTC.

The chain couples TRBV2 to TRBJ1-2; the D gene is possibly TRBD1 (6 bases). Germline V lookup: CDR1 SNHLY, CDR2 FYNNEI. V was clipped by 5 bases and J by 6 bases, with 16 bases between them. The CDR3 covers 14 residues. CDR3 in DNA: TGTGCCAGCAGTCGGGGGGGCGGAGTTAATGGCTACACCTTC. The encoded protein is CASSRGGGVNGYTF.

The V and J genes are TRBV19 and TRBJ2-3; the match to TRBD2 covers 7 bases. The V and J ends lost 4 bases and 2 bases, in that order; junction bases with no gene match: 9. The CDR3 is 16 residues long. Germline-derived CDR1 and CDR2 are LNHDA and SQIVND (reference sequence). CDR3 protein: CASSTPGRGNTDTQYF. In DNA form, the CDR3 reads TGTGCCAGTAGTACCCCCGGGCGGGGGAACACAGATACGCAGTATTTT.

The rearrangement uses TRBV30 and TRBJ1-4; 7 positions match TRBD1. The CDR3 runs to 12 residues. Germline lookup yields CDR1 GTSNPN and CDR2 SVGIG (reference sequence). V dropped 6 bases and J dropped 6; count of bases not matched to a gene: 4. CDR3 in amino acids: CACQGGYEKLFF. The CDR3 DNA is TGTGCCTGCCAGGGGGGATATGAAAAACTGTTTTTT.

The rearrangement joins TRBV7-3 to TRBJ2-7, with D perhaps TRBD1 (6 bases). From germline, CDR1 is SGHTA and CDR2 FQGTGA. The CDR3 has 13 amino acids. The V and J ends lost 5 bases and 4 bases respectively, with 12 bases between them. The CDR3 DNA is TGTGCCAGCAGCCTCGGACAGAATTACGAGCAGTACTTC. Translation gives CASSLGQNYEQYF.

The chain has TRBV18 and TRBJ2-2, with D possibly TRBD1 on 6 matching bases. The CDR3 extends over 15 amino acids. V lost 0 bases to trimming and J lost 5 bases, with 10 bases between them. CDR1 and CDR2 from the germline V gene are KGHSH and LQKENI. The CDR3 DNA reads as TGTGCCAGCTCACCACCAACAGGGCCTACCGGGGAGCTGTTTTTT. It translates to CASSPPTGPTGELFF.

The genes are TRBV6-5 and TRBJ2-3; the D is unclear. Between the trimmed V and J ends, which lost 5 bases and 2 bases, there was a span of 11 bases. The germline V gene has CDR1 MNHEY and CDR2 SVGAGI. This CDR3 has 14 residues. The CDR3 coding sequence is TGTGCCAGCAGTCGACGCCGACTCACAGATACGCAGTATTTT. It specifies CASSRRRLTDTQYF.

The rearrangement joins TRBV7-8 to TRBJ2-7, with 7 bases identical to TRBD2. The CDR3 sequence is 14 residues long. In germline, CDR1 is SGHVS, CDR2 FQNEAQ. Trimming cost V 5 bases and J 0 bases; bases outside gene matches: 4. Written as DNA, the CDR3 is TGTGCCAGCAGCCCACGGACTAGCTCCTACGAGCAGTACTTC. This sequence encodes CASSPRTSSYEQYF.

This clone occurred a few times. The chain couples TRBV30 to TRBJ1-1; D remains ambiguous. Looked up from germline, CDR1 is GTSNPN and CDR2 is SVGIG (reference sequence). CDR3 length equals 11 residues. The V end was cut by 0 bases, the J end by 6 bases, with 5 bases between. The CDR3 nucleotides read TGTGCCTGGAGTGTTGGGCCTGAAGCTTTCTTT. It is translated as CAWSVGPEAFF.

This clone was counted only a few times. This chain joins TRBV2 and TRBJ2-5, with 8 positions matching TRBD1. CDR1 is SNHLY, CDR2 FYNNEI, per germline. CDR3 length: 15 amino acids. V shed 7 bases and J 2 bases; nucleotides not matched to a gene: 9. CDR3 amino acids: CASTRGPSEQETQYF. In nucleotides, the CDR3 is TGTGCCAGCACCAGGGGGCCTTCGGAACAAGAGACCCAGTACTTC.